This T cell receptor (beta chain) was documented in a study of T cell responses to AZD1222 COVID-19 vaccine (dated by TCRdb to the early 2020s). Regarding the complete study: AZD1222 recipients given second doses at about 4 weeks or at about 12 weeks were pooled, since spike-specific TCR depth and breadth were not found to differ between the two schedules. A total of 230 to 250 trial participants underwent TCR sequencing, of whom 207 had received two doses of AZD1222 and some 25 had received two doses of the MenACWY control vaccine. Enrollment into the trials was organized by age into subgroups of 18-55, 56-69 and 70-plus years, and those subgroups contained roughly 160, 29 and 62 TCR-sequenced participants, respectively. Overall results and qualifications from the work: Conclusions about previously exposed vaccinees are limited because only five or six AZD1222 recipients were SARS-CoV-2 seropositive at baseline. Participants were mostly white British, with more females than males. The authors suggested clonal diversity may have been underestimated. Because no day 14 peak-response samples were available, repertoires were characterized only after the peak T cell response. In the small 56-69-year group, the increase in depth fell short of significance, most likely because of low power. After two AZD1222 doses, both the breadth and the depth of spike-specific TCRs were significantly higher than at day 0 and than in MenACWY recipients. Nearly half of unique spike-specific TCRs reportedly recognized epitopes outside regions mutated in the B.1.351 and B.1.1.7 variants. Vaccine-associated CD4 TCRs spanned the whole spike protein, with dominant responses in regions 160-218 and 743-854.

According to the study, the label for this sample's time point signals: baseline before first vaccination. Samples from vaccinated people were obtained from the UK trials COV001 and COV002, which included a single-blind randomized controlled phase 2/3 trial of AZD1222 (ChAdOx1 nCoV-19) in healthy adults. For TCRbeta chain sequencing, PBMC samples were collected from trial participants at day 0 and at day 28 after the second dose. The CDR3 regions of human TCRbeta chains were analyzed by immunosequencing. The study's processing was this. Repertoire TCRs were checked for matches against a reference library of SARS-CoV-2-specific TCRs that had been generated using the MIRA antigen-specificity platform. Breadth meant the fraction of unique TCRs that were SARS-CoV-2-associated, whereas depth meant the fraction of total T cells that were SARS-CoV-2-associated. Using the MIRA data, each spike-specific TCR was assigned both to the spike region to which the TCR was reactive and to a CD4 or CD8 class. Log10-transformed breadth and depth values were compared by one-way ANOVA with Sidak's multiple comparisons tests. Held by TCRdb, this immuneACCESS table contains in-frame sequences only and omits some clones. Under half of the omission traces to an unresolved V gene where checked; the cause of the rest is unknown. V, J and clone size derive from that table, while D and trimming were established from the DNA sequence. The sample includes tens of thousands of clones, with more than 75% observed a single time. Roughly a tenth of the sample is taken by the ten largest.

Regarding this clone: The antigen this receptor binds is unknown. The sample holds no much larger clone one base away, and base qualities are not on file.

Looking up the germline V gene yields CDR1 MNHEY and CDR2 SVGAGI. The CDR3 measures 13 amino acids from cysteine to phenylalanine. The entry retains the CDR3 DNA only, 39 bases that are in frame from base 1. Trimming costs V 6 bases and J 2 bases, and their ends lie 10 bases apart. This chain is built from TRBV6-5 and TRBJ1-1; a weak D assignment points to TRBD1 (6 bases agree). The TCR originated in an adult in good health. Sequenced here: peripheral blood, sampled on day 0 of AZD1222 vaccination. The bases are TGTGCCAGCAGGGACAGCCTAAACACTGAAGCTTTCTTT. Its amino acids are CASRDSLNTEAFF.